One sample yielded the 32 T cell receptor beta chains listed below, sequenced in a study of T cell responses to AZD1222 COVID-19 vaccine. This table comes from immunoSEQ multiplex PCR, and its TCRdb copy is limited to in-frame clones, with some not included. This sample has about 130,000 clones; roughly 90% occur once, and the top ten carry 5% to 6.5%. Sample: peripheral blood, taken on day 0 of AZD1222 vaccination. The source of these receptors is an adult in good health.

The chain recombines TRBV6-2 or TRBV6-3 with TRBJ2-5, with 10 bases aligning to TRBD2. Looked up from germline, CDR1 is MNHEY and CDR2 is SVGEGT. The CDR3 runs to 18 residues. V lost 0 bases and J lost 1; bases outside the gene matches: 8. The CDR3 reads CASSYSGLALIAQETQYF. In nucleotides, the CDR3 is TGTGCCAGCAGTTACTCGGGACTAGCGTTGATTGCCCAAGAGACCCAGTACTTC.

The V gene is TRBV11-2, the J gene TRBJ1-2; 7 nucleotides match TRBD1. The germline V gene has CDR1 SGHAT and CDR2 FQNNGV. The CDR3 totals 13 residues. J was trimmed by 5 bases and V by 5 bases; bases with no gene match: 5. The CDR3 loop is CASSQGTVYGYTF. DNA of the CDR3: TGTGCCAGCAGCCAGGGGACAGTATATGGCTACACCTTC.

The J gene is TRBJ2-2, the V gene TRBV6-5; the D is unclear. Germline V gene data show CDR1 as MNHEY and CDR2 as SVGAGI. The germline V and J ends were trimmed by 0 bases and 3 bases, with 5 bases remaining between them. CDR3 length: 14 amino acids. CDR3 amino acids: CASSYSGYTGELFF. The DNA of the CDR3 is TGTGCCAGCAGTTACTCGGGGTACACCGGGGAGCTGTTTTTT.

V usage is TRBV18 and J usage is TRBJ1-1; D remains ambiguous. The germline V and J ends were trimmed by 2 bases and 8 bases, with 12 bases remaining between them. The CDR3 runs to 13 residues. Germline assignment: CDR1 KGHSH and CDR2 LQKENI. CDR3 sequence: CASSPMGGSEAFF. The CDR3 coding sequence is TGTGCCAGCTCACCAATGGGAGGTTCGGAAGCTTTCTTT.

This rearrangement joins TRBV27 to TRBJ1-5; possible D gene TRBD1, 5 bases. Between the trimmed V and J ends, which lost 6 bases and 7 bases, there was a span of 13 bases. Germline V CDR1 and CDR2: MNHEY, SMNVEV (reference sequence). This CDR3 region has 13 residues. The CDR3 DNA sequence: TGTGCCAGCAGCCAGGGAGGCTTCCAGCCCCAGCATTTT. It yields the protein CASSQGGFQPQHF.

As DNA, the CDR3 is TGTGCCAGCAGCACGCCTCGGGGCCTACTAAGAGACGAGCAGTACTTC. Amino acids: CASSTPRGLLRDEQYF. The rearrangement links TRBV7-9 to TRBJ2-7, with D tentatively TRBD1 or TRBD2 (5 bases each). The germline V gene has CDR1 SEHNR and CDR2 FQNEAQ (reference sequence). The CDR3 runs to 16 residues. V was clipped by 5 bases and J by 5 bases, with 22 bases between them.

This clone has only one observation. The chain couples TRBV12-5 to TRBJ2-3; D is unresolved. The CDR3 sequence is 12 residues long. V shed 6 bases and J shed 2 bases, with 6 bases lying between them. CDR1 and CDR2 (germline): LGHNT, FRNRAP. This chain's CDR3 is CASGPFTDTQYF. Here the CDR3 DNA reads TGTGCTAGTGGCCCCTTCACAGATACGCAGTATTTT.

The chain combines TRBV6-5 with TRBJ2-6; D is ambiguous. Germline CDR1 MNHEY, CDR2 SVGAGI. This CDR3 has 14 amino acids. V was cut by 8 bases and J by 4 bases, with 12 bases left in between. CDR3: CASSGHFGANVLTF. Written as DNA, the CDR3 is TGTGCCAGCTCCGGCCATTTCGGGGCCAACGTCCTGACTTTC.

CDR3 in DNA: TGCGCCAGCAGCTTGGGCTGGGGAACTAATGAAAAACTGTTTTTT. Amino acid sequence: CASSLGWGTNEKLFF. This sequence joins TRBV5-1 and TRBJ1-4; D is unresolved. Germline loops: CDR1 SGHRS, CDR2 YFSETQ. V gave up 0 bases and J gave up 1 base, with 7 bases separating them. This CDR3 spans 15 amino acids.

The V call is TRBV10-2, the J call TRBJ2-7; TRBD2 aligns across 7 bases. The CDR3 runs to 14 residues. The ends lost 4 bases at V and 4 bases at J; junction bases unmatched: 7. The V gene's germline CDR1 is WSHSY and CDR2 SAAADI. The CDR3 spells CASSVAGREYEQYF. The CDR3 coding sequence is TGCGCCAGCAGTGTGGCGGGGCGGGAGTACGAGCAGTACTTC.

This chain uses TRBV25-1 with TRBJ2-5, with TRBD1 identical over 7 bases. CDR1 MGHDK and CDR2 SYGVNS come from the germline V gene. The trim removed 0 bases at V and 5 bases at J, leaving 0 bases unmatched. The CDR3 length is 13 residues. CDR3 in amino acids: CASSEYRGETQYF. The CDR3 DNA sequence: TGTGCCAGCAGTGAATACAGGGGGGAGACCCAGTACTTC.

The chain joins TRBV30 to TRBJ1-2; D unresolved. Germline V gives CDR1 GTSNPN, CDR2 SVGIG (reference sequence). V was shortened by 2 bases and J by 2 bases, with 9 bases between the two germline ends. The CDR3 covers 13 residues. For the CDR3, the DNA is TGTGCCTGGAGTTTAAGGCAGAACTATGGCTACACCTTC. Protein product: CAWSLRQNYGYTF. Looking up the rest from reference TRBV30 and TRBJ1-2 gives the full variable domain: SQTIHQWPATLVQPVGSPLSLECTVEGTSNPNLYWYRQAAGRGLQLLFYSVGIGQISSEVPQNLSASRPQDRQFILSSKKLLLSDSGFYLCAWSLRQNYGYTFGSGTRLTVV.

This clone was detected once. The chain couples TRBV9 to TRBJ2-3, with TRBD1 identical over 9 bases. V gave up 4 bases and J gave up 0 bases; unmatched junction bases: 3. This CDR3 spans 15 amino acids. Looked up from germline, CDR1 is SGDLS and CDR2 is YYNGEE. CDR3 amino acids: CASSLGQGSTDTQYF. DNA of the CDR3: TGTGCCAGCAGCCTAGGACAGGGGAGCACAGATACGCAGTATTTT. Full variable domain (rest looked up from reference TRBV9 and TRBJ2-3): DSGVTQTPKHLITATGQRVTLRCSPRSGDLSVYWYQQSLDQGLQFLIQYYNGEERAKGNILERFSAQQFPDLHSELNLSSLELGDSALYFCASSLGQGSTDTQYFGPGTRLTVL.

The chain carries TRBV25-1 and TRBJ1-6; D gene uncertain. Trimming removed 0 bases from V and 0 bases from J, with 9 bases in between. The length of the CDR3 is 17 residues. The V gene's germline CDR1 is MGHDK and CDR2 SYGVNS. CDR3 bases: TGTGCCAGCAGTGAATATGGGTTTAGCTCCTATAATTCACCCCTCCACTTT. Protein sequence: CASSEYGFSSYNSPLHF.

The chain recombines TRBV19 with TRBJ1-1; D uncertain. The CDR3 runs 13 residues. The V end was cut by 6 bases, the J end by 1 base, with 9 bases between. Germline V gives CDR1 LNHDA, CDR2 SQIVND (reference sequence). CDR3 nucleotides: TGTGCCAGTAGCCCAGAAAGGAACACTGAAGCTTTCTTT. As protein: CASSPERNTEAFF.

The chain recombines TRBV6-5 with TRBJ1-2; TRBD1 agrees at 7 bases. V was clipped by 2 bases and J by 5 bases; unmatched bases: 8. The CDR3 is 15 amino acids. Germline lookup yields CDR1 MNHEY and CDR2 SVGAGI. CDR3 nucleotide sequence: TGTGCCAGCAGTTACGCGCCGACAGGGAGTTATGGCTACACCTTC. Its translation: CASSYAPTGSYGYTF.

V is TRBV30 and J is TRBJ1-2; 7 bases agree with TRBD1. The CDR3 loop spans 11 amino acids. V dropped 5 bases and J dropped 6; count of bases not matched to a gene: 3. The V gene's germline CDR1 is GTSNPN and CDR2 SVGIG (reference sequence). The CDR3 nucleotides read TGTGCCTGGGCTACAGGGGATGGCTACACCTTC. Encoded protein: CAWATGDGYTF. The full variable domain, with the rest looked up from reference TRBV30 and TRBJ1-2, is SQTIHQWPATLVQPVGSPLSLECTVEGTSNPNLYWYRQAAGRGLQLLFYSVGIGQISSEVPQNLSASRPQDRQFILSSKKLLLSDSGFYLCAWATGDGYTFGSGTRLTVV.

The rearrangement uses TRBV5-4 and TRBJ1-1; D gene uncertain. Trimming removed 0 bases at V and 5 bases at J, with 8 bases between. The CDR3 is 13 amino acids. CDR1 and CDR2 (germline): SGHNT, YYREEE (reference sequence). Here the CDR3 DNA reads TGTGCCAGCAGCTTGGGAACCCTGACTGAAGCTTTCTTT. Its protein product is CASSLGTLTEAFF. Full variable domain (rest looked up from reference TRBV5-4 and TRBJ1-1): ETGVTQSPTHLIKTRGQQVTLRCSSQSGHNTVSWYQQALGQGPQFIFQYYREEENGRGNFPPRFSGLQFPNYSSELNVNALELDDSALYLCASSLGTLTEAFFGQGTRLTVV.

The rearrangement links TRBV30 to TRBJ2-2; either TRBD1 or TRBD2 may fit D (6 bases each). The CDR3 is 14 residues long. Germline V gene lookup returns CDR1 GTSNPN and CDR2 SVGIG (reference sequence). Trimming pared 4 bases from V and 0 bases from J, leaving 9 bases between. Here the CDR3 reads CAWNRDSNTGELFF. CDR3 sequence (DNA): TGTGCCTGGAACAGGGACTCGAACACCGGGGAGCTGTTTTTT. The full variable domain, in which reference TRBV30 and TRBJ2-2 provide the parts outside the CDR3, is SQTIHQWPATLVQPVGSPLSLECTVEGTSNPNLYWYRQAAGRGLQLLFYSVGIGQISSEVPQNLSASRPQDRQFILSSKKLLLSDSGFYLCAWNRDSNTGELFFGEGSRLTVL.

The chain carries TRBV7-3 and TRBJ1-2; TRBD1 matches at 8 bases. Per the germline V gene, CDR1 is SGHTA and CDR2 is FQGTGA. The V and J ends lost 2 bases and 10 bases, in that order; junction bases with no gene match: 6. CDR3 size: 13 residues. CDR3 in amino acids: CASSLEPGQVYTF. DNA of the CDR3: TGTGCCAGCAGCTTAGAGCCGGGACAGGTCTACACCTTC.

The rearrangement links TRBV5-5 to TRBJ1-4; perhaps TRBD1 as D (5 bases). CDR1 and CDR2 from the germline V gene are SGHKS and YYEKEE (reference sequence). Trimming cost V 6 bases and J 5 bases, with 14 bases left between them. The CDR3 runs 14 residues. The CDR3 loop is CASTLAGRNEKLFF. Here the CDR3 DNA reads TGTGCCAGCACCCTCGCAGGGAGAAATGAAAAACTGTTTTTT.

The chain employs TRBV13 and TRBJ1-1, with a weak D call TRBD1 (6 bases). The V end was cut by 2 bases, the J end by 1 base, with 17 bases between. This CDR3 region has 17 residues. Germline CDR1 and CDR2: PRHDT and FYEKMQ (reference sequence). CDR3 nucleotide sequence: TGTGCCAGCAGCTTATCCCTCGGGGGCGTAAAGAACACTGAAGCTTTCTTT. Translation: CASSLSLGGVKNTEAFF.

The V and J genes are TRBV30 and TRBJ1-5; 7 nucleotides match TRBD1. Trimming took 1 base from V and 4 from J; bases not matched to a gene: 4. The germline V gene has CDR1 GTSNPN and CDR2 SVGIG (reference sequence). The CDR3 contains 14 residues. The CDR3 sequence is CAWSGQGLNQPQHF. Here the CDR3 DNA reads TGTGCCTGGAGTGGACAGGGCCTAAATCAGCCCCAGCATTTT.

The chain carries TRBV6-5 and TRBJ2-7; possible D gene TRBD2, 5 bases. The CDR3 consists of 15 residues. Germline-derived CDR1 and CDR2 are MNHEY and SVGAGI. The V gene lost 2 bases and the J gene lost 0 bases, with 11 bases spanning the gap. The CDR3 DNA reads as TGTGCCAGCAGTTACACTCCCCGGGGCTCCTACGAGCAGTACTTC. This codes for CASSYTPRGSYEQYF.

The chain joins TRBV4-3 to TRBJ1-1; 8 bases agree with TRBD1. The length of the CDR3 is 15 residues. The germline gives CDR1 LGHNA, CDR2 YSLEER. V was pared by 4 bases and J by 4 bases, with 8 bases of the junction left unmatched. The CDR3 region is CASSPWTGSGTEAFF. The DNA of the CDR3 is TGCGCCAGCAGCCCCTGGACAGGGAGTGGCACTGAAGCTTTCTTT.

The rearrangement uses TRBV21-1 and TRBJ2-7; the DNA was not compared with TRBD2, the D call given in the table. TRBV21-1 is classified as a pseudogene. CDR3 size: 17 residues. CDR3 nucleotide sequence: TGTGCCAGCAGCAAAAGACGCCGGACTAGCGGGCGGCACGAGCAGTACTTC. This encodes CASSKRRRTSGRHEQYF.

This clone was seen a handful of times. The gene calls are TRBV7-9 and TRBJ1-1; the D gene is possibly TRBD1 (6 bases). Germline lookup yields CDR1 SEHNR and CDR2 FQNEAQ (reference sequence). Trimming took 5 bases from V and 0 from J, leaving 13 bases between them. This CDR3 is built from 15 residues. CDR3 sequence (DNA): TGTGCCAGCAGCCTACAGACAGGTATGAACACTGAAGCTTTCTTT. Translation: CASSLQTGMNTEAFF. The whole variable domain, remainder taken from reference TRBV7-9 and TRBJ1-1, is DTGVSQNPRHKITKRGQNVTFRCDPISEHNRLYWYRQTLGQGPEFLTYFQNEAQLEKSRLLSDRFSAERPKGSFSTLEIQRTEQGDSAMYLCASSLQTGMNTEAFFGQGTRLTVV.

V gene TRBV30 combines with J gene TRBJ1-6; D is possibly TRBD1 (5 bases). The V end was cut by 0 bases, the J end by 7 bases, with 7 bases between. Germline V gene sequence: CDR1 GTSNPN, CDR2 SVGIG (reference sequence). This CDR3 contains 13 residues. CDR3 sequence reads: CAWSVRTNSPLHF. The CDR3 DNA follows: TGTGCCTGGAGTGTACGGACAAATTCACCCCTCCACTTT.

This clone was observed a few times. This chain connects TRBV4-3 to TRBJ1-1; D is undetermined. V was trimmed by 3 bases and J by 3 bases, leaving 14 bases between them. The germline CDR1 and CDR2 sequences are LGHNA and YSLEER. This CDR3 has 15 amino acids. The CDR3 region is CASSQIQLSDTEAFF. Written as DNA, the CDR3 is TGCGCCAGCAGCCAGATACAGCTCTCGGACACTGAAGCTTTCTTT.

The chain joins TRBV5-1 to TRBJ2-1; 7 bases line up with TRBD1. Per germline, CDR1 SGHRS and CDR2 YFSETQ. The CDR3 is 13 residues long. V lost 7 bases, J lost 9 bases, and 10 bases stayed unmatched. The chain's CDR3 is CASGDSSLGEQFF. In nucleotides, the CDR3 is TGCGCCAGCGGGGACAGCTCTCTTGGTGAGCAGTTCTTC.

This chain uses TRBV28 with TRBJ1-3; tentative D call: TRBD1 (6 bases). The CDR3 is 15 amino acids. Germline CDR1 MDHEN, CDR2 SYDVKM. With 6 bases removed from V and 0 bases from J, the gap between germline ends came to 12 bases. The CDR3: CASSPPGASGNTIYF. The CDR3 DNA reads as TGTGCCAGCAGCCCCCCGGGGGCCTCTGGAAACACCATATATTTT.

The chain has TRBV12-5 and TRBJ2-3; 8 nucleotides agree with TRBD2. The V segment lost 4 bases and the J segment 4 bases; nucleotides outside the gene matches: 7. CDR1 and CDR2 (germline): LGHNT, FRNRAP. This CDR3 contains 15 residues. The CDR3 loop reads CASGYGTRSPDTQYF. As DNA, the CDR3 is TGTGCTAGTGGTTACGGGACTAGGTCGCCAGATACGCAGTATTTT.